A single sample gave rise to the 8 T cell receptor beta chains below, sequenced in a study of glioma-infiltrating T cells. TCR alpha and beta CDR3 regions were amplified from RNA using iRepertoire nested multiplex PCR. TCRdb redid the calling of the multiplex PCR reads with MiXCR, one entry per CDR3 protein. The sample includes about 130,000 distinct CDR3 sequences, under 25% of them seen just once. The sample comprised glioma tissue, nonneoplastic brain tissue, or PBMCs (not recorded which). The receptor set was obtained from a human donor with low-grade glioma or glioblastoma, undergoing nonglioma brain surgery, or in good health (not recorded which).

This clonotype was seen repeatedly, ten times or more. The rearrangement uses TRBV28 and TRBJ1-5; possibly TRBD1 for D (5 bases). This CDR3 is 16 amino acids long. V gave up 1 base and J gave up 0 bases, with 10 bases separating them. Germline V gives CDR1 MDHEN, CDR2 SYDVKM. The CDR3: CASSLSGEYSNQPQHF. In DNA, the CDR3 is TGTGCCAGCAGTTTATCGGGGGAATATAGCAATCAGCCCCAGCATTTT.

V usage is TRBV19 and J usage is TRBJ2-1, with 9 bases identical to TRBD1. The CDR3 is made up of 14 amino acids. V lost 3 bases, J lost 8 bases, and 5 bases stayed unmatched. Germline CDR1 LNHDA, CDR2 SQIVND (reference sequence). CDR3 DNA: TGTGCCAGTAGTATGGGACAGGGAACCGATGAGCAGTTCTTC. Its translation is CASSMGQGTDEQFF.

This clonotype was counted a few times. V gene TRBV11-2 combines with J gene TRBJ2-7; possibly TRBD2 for D (5 bases). The V end was cut by 5 bases, the J end by 0 bases, with 11 bases between. Germline CDR1 and CDR2: SGHAT and FQNNGV. There are 14 residues in the CDR3. In DNA form, the CDR3 reads TGTGCCAGCAGCCCAGTCGGGGACTCCTACGAGCAGTACGTC. It is translated as CASSPVGDSYEQYV.

There are a few counts of this clonotype. This chain connects TRBV4-2 to TRBJ2-7; no definite D call. This CDR3 comprises 11 residues. CDR1 and CDR2 from the germline V gene are LGHNA and YNFKEQ. V was shortened by 4 bases and J by 0 bases, with 1 base between the two germline ends. The CDR3 nucleotides read TGTGCCAGCAGCCTCTCCTACGAGCAGTACGTC. This gives the protein CASSLSYEQYV.

The chain has TRBV20-1 and TRBJ2-3, with 10 positions matching TRBD2. The CDR3 is 14 residues long. Germline assignment: CDR1 DFQATT and CDR2 SNEGSKA (reference sequence). V trimming: 4 bases; J trimming: 3 bases; junction bases outside the gene matches: 4. The CDR3 nucleotides are TGCAGTGCTATAGCGGGGGGTCTGACAGATACGCAGTATTTT. As protein: CSAIAGGLTDTQYF.

V usage is TRBV2 and J usage is TRBJ1-2; D not certain. This CDR3 region has 15 residues. Trimming shortened V by 6 bases and J by 7 bases, and 21 bases separated the two germline ends. The germline V gene encodes CDR1 SNHLY and CDR2 FYNNEI. The CDR3 DNA is TGTGCCAGCAGGGTTGAGGGAGCTAGCGTAGGTGGCTACACCTTC. It yields the protein CASRVEGASVGGYTF.

This clonotype occurred many times. J is TRBJ2-3 and V is TRBV3-1; D call uncertain. V was clipped by 3 bases and J by 0 bases, with 7 bases between them. The CDR3 is 14 amino acids. CDR1 is LGHDT, CDR2 YNNKEL, per germline (reference sequence). CDR3 bases: TGTGCCAGCAGCCACGGACGAAGCACAGATACGCAGTATTTT. Its protein is CASSHGRSTDTQYF.

The chain combines TRBV5-1 with TRBJ2-2; unclear D gene. Trimming took off 0 bases at V and 7 bases at J, with 7 bases between the two ends. CDR1 is SGHRS, CDR2 YFSETQ, per germline. The CDR3 covers 13 residues. CDR3 bases: TGCGCCAGCAGCTTGGAGGTCAGCGGGGAGCTGTTTTTT. Translation gives CASSLEVSGELFF.